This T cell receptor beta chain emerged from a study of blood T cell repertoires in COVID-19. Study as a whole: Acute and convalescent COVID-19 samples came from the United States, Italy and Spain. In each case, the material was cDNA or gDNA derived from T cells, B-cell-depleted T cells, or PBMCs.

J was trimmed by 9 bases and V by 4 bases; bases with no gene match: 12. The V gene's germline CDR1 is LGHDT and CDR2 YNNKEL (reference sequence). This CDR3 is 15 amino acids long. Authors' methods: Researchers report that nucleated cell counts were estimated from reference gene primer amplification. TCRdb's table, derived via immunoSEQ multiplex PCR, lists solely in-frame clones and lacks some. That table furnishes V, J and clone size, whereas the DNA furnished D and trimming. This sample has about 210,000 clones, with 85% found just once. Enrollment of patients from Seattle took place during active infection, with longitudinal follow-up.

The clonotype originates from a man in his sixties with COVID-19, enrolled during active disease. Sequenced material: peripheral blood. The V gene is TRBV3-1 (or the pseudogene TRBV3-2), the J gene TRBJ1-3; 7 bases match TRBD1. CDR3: CASSRGQALETTIYF. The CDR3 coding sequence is TGTGCCAGCAGCCGTGGACAGGCCCTTGAGACCACCATATATTTT.